A selection of T cell receptor beta chains follows, all from one sample in a study of T cell responses to AZD1222 COVID-19 vaccine. Only in-frame clones appear in the TCRdb table, and some are missing; sequencing was by immunoSEQ multiplex PCR. The table shows roughly 120,000 clones, with about 85% occurring only once. The sample here was peripheral blood, taken on day 0 of AZD1222 vaccination. Receptors originate from an adult in good health. The conserved cysteine and the conserved F or W are not part of the CDR3 here. Fields, in order: V gene, D gene, J gene, CDR3 length, CDR3 protein. The D gene is left open where the match is weak.

v_call: TRBV9
d_call: -
j_call: TRBJ2-3
cdr3_length: 14
cdr3_aa: ASSYGGGSSGDTQY

v_call: TRBV21-1
d_call: -
j_call: TRBJ2-3
cdr3_length: 14
cdr3_aa: ASSKTQTGRTDTQY

v_call: TRBV30
d_call: TRBD1
j_call: TRBJ1-2
cdr3_length: 10
cdr3_aa: ASPRGGYGYT

v_call: TRBV7-9
d_call: TRBD2
j_call: TRBJ2-7
cdr3_length: 16
cdr3_aa: ASSLGLAGGGTTYEQY

v_call: TRBV7-9
d_call: -
j_call: TRBJ1-1
cdr3_length: 10
cdr3_aa: ASSFIGGEAF

v_call: TRBV7-2
d_call: TRBD1
j_call: TRBJ1-2
cdr3_length: 13
cdr3_aa: ASTPGGGGNYGYT

v_call: TRBV2
d_call: TRBD2
j_call: TRBJ2-5
cdr3_length: 12
cdr3_aa: ASGRPAGGETQY

v_call: TRBV7-3
d_call: TRBD1
j_call: TRBJ1-5
cdr3_length: 18
cdr3_aa: ASSLILKPGQENSNQPQH

v_call: TRBV4-3
d_call: -
j_call: TRBJ2-5
cdr3_length: 15
cdr3_aa: ASSQARWGGEGETQY

v_call: TRBV11-2
d_call: -
j_call: TRBJ1-3
cdr3_length: 11
cdr3_aa: ASSLGLVNTIY

v_call: TRBV3-1/TRBV3-2
d_call: -
j_call: TRBJ2-7
cdr3_length: 11
cdr3_aa: ASSQGGRVEQY

v_call: TRBV6-5
d_call: -
j_call: TRBJ1-6
cdr3_length: 9
cdr3_aa: ASSRQSPLH

v_call: TRBV11-2
d_call: TRBD1
j_call: TRBJ2-7
cdr3_length: 11
cdr3_aa: ASSLTQGAEQY

v_call: TRBV19
d_call: -
j_call: TRBJ1-6
cdr3_length: 12
cdr3_aa: ASSFRVELSSLH

v_call: TRBV6-6
d_call: -
j_call: TRBJ1-2
cdr3_length: 11
cdr3_aa: ASSPQEGWGYT

v_call: TRBV11-3
d_call: TRBD1
j_call: TRBJ2-7
cdr3_length: 13
cdr3_aa: ASSLSGQGSYEQY

v_call: TRBV3-1/TRBV3-2
d_call: -
j_call: TRBJ1-4
cdr3_length: 15
cdr3_aa: ASSQDIRKLFNEKLF

v_call: TRBV5-7
d_call: -
j_call: TRBJ1-4
cdr3_length: 14
cdr3_aa: ASNFWARESSEKLF

v_call: TRBV7-2
d_call: TRBD1
j_call: TRBJ1-2
cdr3_length: 11
cdr3_aa: ASSSDRGPGYT

v_call: TRBV30
d_call: -
j_call: TRBJ1-5
cdr3_length: 11
cdr3_aa: AWSVGDYQPQH

v_call: TRBV13
d_call: TRBD2
j_call: TRBJ2-5
cdr3_length: 12
cdr3_aa: ASSLVLAAETQY

v_call: TRBV19
d_call: -
j_call: TRBJ1-1
cdr3_length: 10
cdr3_aa: ASSWENTEAF

v_call: TRBV13
d_call: -
j_call: TRBJ1-1
cdr3_length: 13
cdr3_aa: ASSSKFVRMTEAF

v_call: TRBV6-2/TRBV6-3
d_call: TRBD2
j_call: TRBJ2-5
cdr3_length: 12
cdr3_aa: ASSGLAGVETQY

v_call: TRBV18
d_call: -
j_call: TRBJ1-1
cdr3_length: 13
cdr3_aa: ASSPDRGYGTEAF

v_call: TRBV3-1/TRBV3-2
d_call: TRBD2
j_call: TRBJ2-7
cdr3_length: 13
cdr3_aa: ASSAASGGIYEQY

v_call: TRBV27
d_call: -
j_call: TRBJ1-2
cdr3_length: 13
cdr3_aa: ASSPLESGDYGYT

v_call: TRBV12-3/TRBV12-4
d_call: -
j_call: TRBJ1-2
cdr3_length: 11
cdr3_aa: ASSSGRAYGYT

v_call: TRBV7-9
d_call: -
j_call: TRBJ1-5
cdr3_length: 14
cdr3_aa: ASSPGRGLGNQPQH

v_call: TRBV7-9
d_call: -
j_call: TRBJ2-7
cdr3_length: 13
cdr3_aa: ASSLGPGRTYEQY

v_call: TRBV7-2
d_call: -
j_call: TRBJ2-7
cdr3_length: 12
cdr3_aa: ASSPGVPFGEQY

v_call: TRBV9
d_call: -
j_call: TRBJ1-6
cdr3_length: 14
cdr3_aa: ASSVLGSSYNSPLH

v_call: TRBV28
d_call: TRBD2
j_call: TRBJ2-1
cdr3_length: 14
cdr3_aa: ASSRGTSGRVDEQF

v_call: TRBV6-5
d_call: -
j_call: TRBJ1-5
cdr3_length: 11
cdr3_aa: ASRPRDNQPQH

v_call: TRBV25-1
d_call: -
j_call: TRBJ2-5
cdr3_length: 11
cdr3_aa: ASSDPRMETQY

v_call: TRBV2
d_call: -
j_call: TRBJ1-5
cdr3_length: 12
cdr3_aa: ASTRDGSNQPQH

v_call: TRBV24-1
d_call: -
j_call: TRBJ1-1
cdr3_length: 10
cdr3_aa: ATSDFGGEAF

v_call: TRBV14
d_call: TRBD1
j_call: TRBJ2-3
cdr3_length: 13
cdr3_aa: ASSSDRYLTDTQY

v_call: TRBV27
d_call: -
j_call: TRBJ1-2
cdr3_length: 11
cdr3_aa: ASSPGQERGYT

v_call: TRBV7-2
d_call: -
j_call: TRBJ2-3
cdr3_length: 11
cdr3_aa: ASSGGYTDTQY

v_call: TRBV11-3
d_call: TRBD2
j_call: TRBJ2-7
cdr3_length: 14
cdr3_aa: ASSRTGTSGPYEQY

v_call: TRBV27
d_call: TRBD1
j_call: TRBJ1-6
cdr3_length: 13
cdr3_aa: ASRVDRGTYSPLH

v_call: TRBV5-8
d_call: TRBD1
j_call: TRBJ1-1
cdr3_length: 15
cdr3_aa: ASSPGQGRMMNTEAF

v_call: TRBV7-9
d_call: -
j_call: TRBJ1-6
cdr3_length: 12
cdr3_aa: ASSLVGKNSPLH

v_call: TRBV6-5
d_call: -
j_call: TRBJ1-2
cdr3_length: 11
cdr3_aa: ASSYSILGGYT

v_call: TRBV6-5
d_call: -
j_call: TRBJ1-2
cdr3_length: 12
cdr3_aa: ASSRDVTNYGYT

v_call: TRBV27
d_call: -
j_call: TRBJ1-2
cdr3_length: 14
cdr3_aa: ASSLSGRGEYYGYT

v_call: TRBV7-8
d_call: TRBD1
j_call: TRBJ1-1
cdr3_length: 14
cdr3_aa: ASSLGTGSFNTEAF